The 11 T cell receptor beta chains in this list originate from one sample, sequenced in a study of blood T cells in healthy people across ages. Through a sample-barcoded 5' primer and a J-beta primer mix, a second PCR was run for roughly 6 to 12 cycles. TCRdb ran MiXCR on the 5' RACE reads and lists one entry per CDR3 protein. The table shows 850,000 to 1,000,000 distinct CDR3 sequences, with roughly 43% occurring only once. Sequencing was done on a sample of blood. These receptors were collected from a man aged 25-40 years in good health.

This clonotype appeared many times. The V gene is TRBV4-3, the J gene TRBJ2-5, with unresolved D. V was cut by 1 base and J by 0 bases, with 3 bases left in between. The germline gives CDR1 LGHNA, CDR2 YSLEER. This CDR3 is 13 amino acids long. The chain's CDR3 is CASSQGDQETQYF. The DNA for the CDR3 is TGCGCCAGCAGCCAAGGGGACCAAGAGACCCAGTACTTC.

The rearrangement uses TRBV7-9 and TRBJ1-2; no clear D. This CDR3 comprises 14 residues. The germline V and J ends were trimmed by 5 bases and 8 bases, with 18 bases remaining between them. Per germline, CDR1 SEHNR and CDR2 FQNEAQ (reference sequence). The CDR3 is CASSMSGAPAGYTF. The CDR3 DNA sequence: TGTGCCAGCAGCATGAGTGGCGCCCCCGCGGGCTACACCTTC.

V is TRBV10-3 and J is TRBJ1-1; possible D gene TRBD1, 5 bases. Germline V gene sequence: CDR1 ENHRY, CDR2 SYGVKD. The CDR3 totals 13 residues. V lost 4 bases and J lost 6, with 12 bases in between. The CDR3 region has the DNA TGTGCCATCAGTGCCCTGGGAGGGGCTGAAGCTTTCTTT. Translation gives CAISALGGAEAFF.

This sequence joins TRBV6-2 or TRBV6-3 and TRBJ1-5, with D perhaps matching TRBD1 (5 bases). Deletions cut 2 bases from V and 0 bases from J, with 11 bases between. The CDR3 consists of 16 residues. CDR1 is MNHEY and CDR2 is SVGEGT in the germline V gene. Written as DNA, the CDR3 is TGTGCCAGCAGTTACGGCCAGGGCTATAGCAATCAGCCCCAGCATTTT. Translated: CASSYGQGYSNQPQHF.

The chain recombines TRBV7-9 with TRBJ1-2, with TRBD1 identical over 12 bases. J was trimmed by 8 bases and V by 5 bases; bases with no gene match: 9. The CDR3 loop spans 15 amino acids. The germline V gene has CDR1 SEHNR and CDR2 FQNEAQ (reference sequence). The CDR3: CASSVTGTGGEGYTF. The CDR3 nucleotides read TGTGCCAGCAGCGTCACCGGGACAGGGGGCGAAGGCTACACCTTC.

The rearrangement uses TRBV7-8 and TRBJ1-5; the D is unclear. The germline V and J ends were trimmed by 1 base and 4 bases, with 11 bases remaining between them. The CDR3 has 15 residues. CDR1 and CDR2 (germline): SGHVS, FQNEAQ. DNA for the CDR3: TGTGCCAGCAGCTTAGGATGGGCAGCGAATCAGCCCCAGCATTTT. Its translation: CASSLGWAANQPQHF.

The chain uses TRBV6-1 and TRBJ2-7; TRBD1 matches 8 bases. Germline loops: CDR1 MNHNS, CDR2 SASEGT. V lost 6 bases and J lost 0; bases outside the gene matches: 10. The length of the CDR3 is 16 residues. CDR3 sequence reads: CASSNGDRGNSYEQYF. CDR3 sequence (DNA): TGTGCCAGCAGCAACGGAGACAGGGGCAACTCCTACGAGCAGTACTTC.

This clonotype was seen once. The chain recombines TRBV2 with TRBJ2-7; D is unresolved. The better agreement between TRBJ2-5 and the DNA end casts doubt on the J call. The length of the CDR3 is 14 residues. From germline, CDR1 is SNHLY and CDR2 FYNNEI. The CDR3 DNA reads TGTGCCAGCAGAGGACGAGTGTCCCGAGAGACCCAGTACTTC. This encodes CASRGRVSRETQYF.

This clonotype was counted a few times. This chain joins TRBV4-1 and TRBJ2-7, with a possible D match to TRBD1 (6 bases). Germline lookup yields CDR1 MGHRA and CDR2 YSYEKL. Trimming pared 1 base from V and 5 bases from J, leaving 18 bases between. This CDR3 comprises 16 residues. CDR3 loop: CASSQVWAGESHEQYF. CDR3 nucleotide sequence: TGCGCCAGCAGCCAAGTCTGGGCAGGGGAGTCCCACGAGCAGTACTTC.

Only a few counts were recorded for this clonotype. This chain joins TRBV4-3 and TRBJ2-7; the match to TRBD1 covers 7 bases. Trimming removed 1 base from V and 4 bases from J; junction bases left unmatched: 7. The germline gives CDR1 LGHNA, CDR2 YSLEER. This CDR3 contains 15 residues. Here the CDR3 reads CASSQARQGRYEQYF. The CDR3, as DNA: TGCGCCAGCAGCCAAGCTCGACAGGGTCGTTACGAGCAGTACTTC.

V is TRBV12-3 or TRBV12-4 and J is TRBJ2-1; TRBD1 matches 8 bases. Germline trimming cut 7 bases from V and 7 bases from J; bases unmatched to any gene: 9. The length of the CDR3 is 14 residues. The CDR3 nucleotides are TGTGCCAGCAACGGACAGGGTGGCATGAATGAGCAGTTCTTC. Translated, it gives CASNGQGGMNEQFF.